One and the same sample provided the 20 T cell receptor beta chains below, sequenced in a study of OX40 agonist ivuxolimab in advanced cancers. Library prep was done by the immunoSEQ multiplex PCR assay. This is the immuneACCESS table as TCRdb keeps it, with only in-frame sequences that have V and J called. A part of the clones is gone; compared with another copy, unresolved V genes explain less than half, and the rest is unexplained. For this sample the table gives tens of thousands of clones, of which less than 90% were detected only once. The ten largest clones capture roughly 1.1% of the sample. Here the sequenced sample was CD4+ or CD8+ T cells sorted from blood, taken in a trial of the OX40 agonist ivuxolimab. The receptors shown here come from an adult with an advanced solid tumor such as melanoma, head and neck, liver or kidney cancer.

The chain is built from TRBV4-3 and TRBJ2-3; 9 nucleotides line up with TRBD1. The V and J ends lost 4 bases and 4 bases, in that order; junction bases with no gene match: 6. Germline CDR1 is LGHNA and CDR2 is YSLEER. CDR3 length: 15 amino acids. The CDR3 reads CASSPRDRASDTQYF. The CDR3 DNA follows: TGCGCCAGCAGCCCCCGGGACAGGGCTTCAGATACGCAGTATTTT.

The gene calls are TRBV21-1 and TRBJ1-6; the DNA was not compared with TRBD1, the D call given in the table. TRBV21-1 is termed a pseudogene. This CDR3 contains 14 residues. The CDR3 DNA follows: TGTGCCAGCAGTCACCGAAGGACAGTAACACCCCTCCACTTT. It specifies CASSHRRTVTPLHF.

The table lists this clone with a count of one. The chain combines TRBV5-8 with TRBJ2-2; unclear D gene. Trimming cost V 4 bases and J 5 bases, with 12 bases left between them. CDR1 is SGHTS, CDR2 YDEGEE, per germline. The CDR3 has 14 amino acids. The CDR3 DNA sequence: TGTGCCAGCAGCCAATATGACAAGACCGGGGAGCTGTTTTTT. This codes for CASSQYDKTGELFF.

The chain is built from TRBV2 and TRBJ2-1; possible D gene TRBD2, 5 bases. V was pared by 2 bases and J by 8 bases, with 7 bases between. Germline assignment: CDR1 SNHLY and CDR2 FYNNEI. The CDR3 is 12 amino acids. CDR3 sequence: CASSESGYEQFF. CDR3 DNA sequence: TGTGCCAGCAGTGAATCGGGGTATGAGCAGTTCTTC.

The chain's CDR3 is CASSYESGQPYEQYV. DNA for the CDR3: TGTGCCAGCAGCTACGAGTCAGGGCAACCCTACGAGCAGTACGTC. V is TRBV5-8 and J is TRBJ2-7; D may be TRBD1 (5 bases). Germline loops: CDR1 SGHTS, CDR2 YDEGEE. The CDR3 totals 15 residues. The V and J ends lost 3 bases and 2 bases respectively, with 15 bases between them.

The V call is TRBV7-9, the J call TRBJ2-2; 10 bases are shared with TRBD1. The CDR3 has 15 residues. CDR1 and CDR2 (germline): SEHNR, FQNEAQ (reference sequence). The junction had 5 bases not matched to a gene; V was cut back by 5 bases and J by 5 bases. The CDR3 reads CASSPGTGETGELFF. CDR3 nucleotide sequence: TGTGCCAGCAGCCCGGGGACAGGGGAAACCGGGGAGCTGTTTTTT.

About this clone itself: Other DNA sequences in the sample encode the same CDR3. The V call is TRBV28, the J call TRBJ1-5; D is undetermined. Germline values: CDR1 MDHEN, CDR2 SYDVKM. The CDR3 has 12 amino acids. The ends were cut back, 11 bases at V and 4 bases at J, with 12 bases in the middle. The DNA of the CDR3 is TGTGCCTCCTCAGGAGGGAATCAGCCCCAGCATTTT. Protein: CASSGGNQPQHF.

The V gene is TRBV7-8, the J gene TRBJ2-3, with D unclear. With 6 bases removed from V and 4 bases from J, the gap between germline ends came to 8 bases. CDR3 length: 12 amino acids. The germline CDR1 and CDR2 sequences are SGHVS and FQNEAQ. DNA of the CDR3: TGTGCCAGCAGGGATTTGGCAGATACGCAGTATTTT. Translated, it gives CASRDLADTQYF.

The chain has TRBV27 and TRBJ2-3, with D tentatively TRBD1 or TRBD2 (5 bases each). Germline CDR1 and CDR2: MNHEY and SMNVEV (reference sequence). Trimming shortened V by 11 bases and J by 6 bases, and 6 bases separated the two germline ends. The CDR3 runs 9 residues. The CDR3 is CARGDTQYF. The CDR3 bases are TGTGCCCGGGGCGATACGCAGTATTTT.

The chain links TRBV6-5 to TRBJ1-2, with TRBD1 matching over 8 bases. This CDR3 spans 13 amino acids. Germline loops: CDR1 MNHEY, CDR2 SVGAGI. J was trimmed by 7 bases and V by 11 bases; bases with no gene match: 12. This CDR3 reads CAVLAGQGRGYTF. The CDR3 nucleotides read TGTGCCGTTCTGGCTGGACAGGGTCGTGGCTACACCTTC.

This clone was found once. The J gene is TRBJ2-3, the V gene TRBV28, with D maybe TRBD1 (6 bases). The V end lost 3 bases, the J end lost 11 bases, and 12 bases lay between the germline ends. The CDR3 covers 12 residues. Per the germline V gene, CDR1 is MDHEN and CDR2 is SYDVKM. CDR3 nucleotides: TGTGCCAGCAGTTTTAGGGGGTTCGAGCAGTATTTT. It codes for CASSFRGFEQYF.

The CDR3 reads CASSFLIGGSDTQYF. The DNA for the CDR3 is TGTGCCAGCAGTTTTCTAATAGGGGGTTCTGATACGCAGTATTTT. This chain joins TRBV28 and TRBJ2-3, with D tentatively TRBD1 (6 bases). V was trimmed by 3 bases and J by 6 bases, leaving 16 bases between them. Germline assignment: CDR1 MDHEN and CDR2 SYDVKM. The CDR3 totals 15 residues.

The rearrangement joins TRBV19 to TRBJ1-5; D unclear. The CDR3 totals 13 residues. Trimming pared 6 bases from V and 6 bases from J, leaving 12 bases between. In germline, CDR1 is LNHDA, CDR2 SQIVND (reference sequence). CDR3 DNA sequence: TGTGCCAGTAGAGAACAGTTGTTTCAGCCCCAGCATTTT. Amino acid sequence: CASREQLFQPQHF.

The J gene is TRBJ1-6, the V gene TRBV2; maybe TRBD1 (5 bases). Trimming removed 3 bases from V and 7 bases from J, with 19 bases in between. Germline CDR1 and CDR2: SNHLY and FYNNEI. This CDR3 has 17 residues. CDR3: CASSERAGTRQNSPLHF. CDR3 nucleotides: TGTGCCAGCAGTGAGAGAGCCGGGACCCGGCAGAATTCACCCCTCCACTTT.

Many counts were recorded for this clone. The chain recombines TRBV4-3 with TRBJ1-2; D is unclear. There are 13 residues in the CDR3. Trimming removed 1 base from V and 7 bases from J, with 10 bases in between. Germline loops: CDR1 LGHNA, CDR2 YSLEER. CDR3 sequence (DNA): TGCGCCAGCAGCCAAGGGCAGTACGGTGGCTACACCTTC. This codes for CASSQGQYGGYTF.

A note on this clone: One junction end disagrees with the germline gene, perhaps due to a read error. V usage is TRBV5-1 and J usage is TRBJ1-1; TRBD1 agrees at 9 bases. This CDR3 has 15 amino acids. Germline loops: CDR1 SGHRS, CDR2 YFSETQ. The CDR3 sequence: CAGSLEGQGNTEAFF. The CDR3 bases are TGCGCCGGCAGCTTAGAGGGACAGGGGAACACTGAAGCTTTCTTT.

This clone was seen just once. This sequence joins TRBV12-5 and TRBJ2-2; no clear D gene. The germline V gene has CDR1 LGHNT and CDR2 FRNRAP. The CDR3 has 18 residues. Trimming pared 3 bases from V and 0 bases from J, leaving 17 bases between. CDR3 amino acids: CASGFQEIPYANTGELFF. In DNA, the CDR3 is TGTGCTAGTGGTTTTCAGGAGATACCATACGCGAACACCGGGGAGCTGTTTTTT.

The chain joins TRBV11-1 to TRBJ2-7; D not resolved. The V gene lost 4 bases and the J gene lost 2 bases, with 6 bases spanning the gap. The CDR3 contains 12 residues. CDR1 SGHAT and CDR2 FQDESV come from the germline V gene (reference sequence). The CDR3 region has the DNA TGTGCCAGCAGCTCCGGTCCCTACGAGCAGTACTTC. Its translation is CASSSGPYEQYF.

This clone was seen a few times. J is TRBJ1-1 and V is TRBV19; D call uncertain. Germline CDR1 LNHDA, CDR2 SQIVND (reference sequence). Trimming pared 6 bases from V and 3 bases from J, leaving 11 bases between. CDR3 length: 13 residues. The CDR3 is CASSLDWDTEAFF. The CDR3 nucleotides are TGTGCCAGTAGCCTGGACTGGGACACTGAAGCTTTCTTT.

J is TRBJ2-7 and V is TRBV21-1; the table's D call, TRBD2, was not checked against the DNA. TRBV21-1 is marked as a pseudogene. This CDR3 comprises 19 residues. The CDR3 DNA reads TGTGCCAGCAGCCCCGGGGGTCAGATACTAGCGGGGTGTTCCTACGAGCAGTACTTC. Translated, it gives CASSPGGQILAGCSYEQYF.